Following are 17 T cell receptor beta chains from one sample sequenced in a study of cytomegalovirus exposure and HLA in healthy donors. Produced via immunoSEQ multiplex PCR; TCRdb's table is partial and in-frame only. The sample carries about 200,000 clones, about 82% recorded once. The sample was PBMCs. The receptors originated from a woman younger than 35 in good health and CMV-seronegative.

This clone was counted once. In DNA, the CDR3 is TGTGCCAGCAGCTTGGTCCTAGCGGGAGGGTTCACAGATACGCAGTATTTT. It yields the protein CASSLVLAGGFTDTQYF. The chain combines TRBV5-4 with TRBJ2-3; 12 positions match TRBD2. The V gene's germline CDR1 is SGHNT and CDR2 YYREEE (reference sequence). J gave up 2 bases and V 0 bases, and 4 bases lay outside the gene matches. The CDR3 is 17 amino acids.

This clone was counted a single time. Written as DNA, the CDR3 is TGCGCCAGCAGCTTGAAGGGGAGCACAGATACGCAGTATTTT. The encoded protein is CASSLKGSTDTQYF. This chain links TRBV5-1 with TRBJ2-3, with TRBD1 as a possible D gene (5 bases). V lost 1 base and J 0 bases, leaving 6 bases between the germline ends. CDR1 and CDR2 (germline): SGHRS, YFSETQ. The CDR3 is 14 amino acids.

About this clone: Other DNA sequences in this specimen translate into the identical CDR3. This rearrangement joins TRBV6-5 to TRBJ2-7; TRBD1 matches at 11 bases. The V gene's germline CDR1 is MNHEY and CDR2 SVGAGI. CDR3 length: 15 amino acids. J was trimmed by 1 base and V by 2 bases; bases with no gene match: 1. The CDR3 DNA sequence: TGTGCCAGCAGTTACAGGGACAGGGGGTCCTACGAGCAGTACTTC. Its protein product is CASSYRDRGSYEQYF.

The genes are TRBV5-1 and TRBJ1-1; D gene unclear. The V end was cut by 4 bases, the J end by 0 bases, with 13 bases between. This CDR3 has 15 amino acids. CDR1 and CDR2 (germline): SGHRS, YFSETQ. The CDR3 DNA follows: TGCGCCAGCAGCCCAGGTGCAGAATTGAACACTGAAGCTTTCTTT. Amino acid sequence: CASSPGAELNTEAFF.

This clone has only one observation. V and J are TRBV29-1 and TRBJ2-1; 12 bases align to TRBD1. This CDR3 has 13 residues. Losses at the gene ends were 7 bases for V and 6 bases for J; bases not matched to a gene: 4. Per the germline V gene, CDR1 is SQVTM and CDR2 is ANQGSEA. Here the CDR3 DNA reads TGCAGCGGGGGACAGGGGGCCTCCAATGAGCAGTTCTTC. Its protein is CSGGQGASNEQFF.

This rearrangement joins TRBV4-2 to TRBJ2-2, with D perhaps matching TRBD2 (6 bases). The V gene lost 1 base and the J gene lost 1 base, with 16 bases spanning the gap. The V gene's germline CDR1 is LGHNA and CDR2 YNFKEQ. The CDR3 contains 18 residues. For the CDR3, the DNA is TGTGCCAGCAGCCAAGTGATTACGGGACTCCTGAACACCGGGGAGCTGTTTTTT. It encodes CASSQVITGLLNTGELFF.

V gene TRBV9 combines with J gene TRBJ2-7; D remains ambiguous. CDR1 and CDR2 (germline): SGDLS, YYNGEE. Trimming pared 1 base from V and 3 bases from J, leaving 8 bases between. The CDR3 is 13 amino acids. The CDR3 spells CASSVSPLYEQYF. The CDR3 nucleotides are TGTGCCAGCAGCGTATCCCCCCTCTACGAGCAGTACTTC.

The chain recombines TRBV30 with TRBJ2-5; TRBD2 aligns across 8 bases. CDR1 GTSNPN and CDR2 SVGIG come from the germline V gene (reference sequence). This CDR3 has 15 amino acids. The junction had 12 bases not matched to a gene; V was cut back by 6 bases and J by 3 bases. The CDR3 loop is CACRTAGGGKETQYF. CDR3 bases: TGTGCCTGCAGAACTGCCGGGGGGGGGAAAGAGACCCAGTACTTC. The variable domain in full, with the rest retrieved from reference TRBV30 and TRBJ2-5, is SQTIHQWPATLVQPVGSPLSLECTVEGTSNPNLYWYRQAAGRGLQLLFYSVGIGQISSEVPQNLSASRPQDRQFILSSKKLLLSDSGFYLCACRTAGGGKETQYFGPGTRLLVL.

The chain links TRBV5-8 to TRBJ2-4; D is unresolved. The CDR3 totals 14 residues. Trimming removed 2 bases from V and 0 bases from J, with 6 bases in between. The germline gives CDR1 SGHTS, CDR2 YDEGEE. The CDR3: CASSFRVAKNIQYF. The CDR3 DNA reads as TGTGCCAGCAGCTTTCGGGTAGCCAAAAACATTCAGTACTTC.

This clone came up once. This chain connects TRBV28 to TRBJ1-2; D perhaps matches TRBD1 (5 bases). V was shortened by 7 bases and J by 0 bases, with 24 bases between the two germline ends. In germline, CDR1 is MDHEN, CDR2 SYDVKM. CDR3 size: 18 residues. This CDR3 reads CASTGGRGTQYPNYGYTF. DNA for the CDR3: TGTGCCAGCACCGGGGGGAGAGGGACCCAATACCCTAACTATGGCTACACCTTC.

The sample holds one count of this clone. The rearrangement joins TRBV5-1 to TRBJ2-2; 11 nucleotides match TRBD2. The CDR3 consists of 15 residues. Per the germline V gene, CDR1 is SGHRS and CDR2 is YFSETQ. The V gene end was trimmed by 4 bases and the J gene end by 5 bases; junction bases not matched to a gene: 4. CDR3 loop: CASSRPSGGTGELFF. In nucleotides, the CDR3 is TGCGCCAGCAGCCGCCCTAGCGGGGGGACCGGGGAGCTGTTTTTT. Filled out from reference TRBV5-1 and TRBJ2-2, the complete variable domain reads KAGVTQTPRYLIKTRGQQVTLSCSPISGHRSVSWYQQTPGQGLQFLFEYFSETQRNKGNFPGRFSGRQFSNSRSEMNVSTLELGDSALYLCASSRPSGGTGELFFGEGSRLTVL.

The gene calls are TRBV21-1 and TRBJ1-5; the table's D call, TRBD1, has no DNA check behind it. TRBV21-1 is listed as a pseudogene. This CDR3 is 15 amino acids long. The CDR3 nucleotides are TGTGCCAGCAGCTTGGGACAGGGGGCTAATCAGCCCCAGCATTTT. This encodes CASSLGQGANQPQHF.

The V and J genes are TRBV27 and TRBJ2-1; 9 bases align to TRBD2. From germline, CDR1 is MNHEY and CDR2 SMNVEV (reference sequence). V was pared by 3 bases and J by 7 bases, with 7 bases of the junction left unmatched. The CDR3 totals 15 residues. The CDR3 region has the DNA TGTGCCAGCAGTTTTGGGCTAGCGGGGTGGAATGAGCAGTTCTTC. Amino acids: CASSFGLAGWNEQFF.

The chain uses TRBV25-1 and TRBJ1-2; D is possibly TRBD1 (6 bases). The CDR3 loop spans 14 amino acids. V was shortened by 6 bases and J by 4 bases, with 15 bases between the two germline ends. Germline V CDR1 and CDR2: MGHDK, SYGVNS. CDR3 in amino acids: CASREAGEGYGYTF. The CDR3 DNA is TGTGCCAGCAGGGAGGCAGGGGAGGGCTATGGCTACACCTTC.

The chain recombines TRBV10-3 with TRBJ1-5; D unresolved. The CDR3 consists of 15 residues. Trimming left V 0 bases short and J 2 bases short, with 8 bases between. Germline CDR1 reads ENHRY; CDR2 reads SYGVKD. CDR3 region: CAISESRSGNQPQHF. Written as DNA, the CDR3 is TGTGCCATCAGTGAGTCTCGTAGCGGCAATCAGCCCCAGCATTTT.

This rearrangement joins TRBV6-1 to TRBJ1-1; D gene unclear. Trimming left V 5 bases short and J 8 bases short, with 15 bases between. The germline gives CDR1 MNHNS, CDR2 SASEGT. CDR3 length: 13 amino acids. The CDR3 spells CASSLRGGGEAFF. CDR3 DNA sequence: TGTGCCAGCAGTCTGCGGGGTGGAGGGGAAGCTTTCTTT.

V is TRBV5-1 and J is TRBJ1-1, with D hard to call. This CDR3 has 12 residues. Germline lookup yields CDR1 SGHRS and CDR2 YFSETQ. Deletions cut 4 bases from V and 0 bases from J, with 4 bases between. CDR3 sequence (DNA): TGCGCCAGCAGCGGAGTGAACACTGAAGCTTTCTTT. It is translated as CASSGVNTEAFF.